This T cell receptor beta chain was captured in a study of graft-versus-host responses after intestinal transplantation. Method: immunoSEQ multiplex PCR; TCRdb's copy keeps in-frame clones and lacks some. The sample contains 85,000 to 100,000 clones, around nine tenths of which appear only once. Germline CDR1 reads SQVTM; CDR2 reads ANQGSEA. This CDR3 contains 16 residues. With 1 base clipped from V and 0 bases from J, the junction kept 9 bases outside the gene matches. Comment on this clone: Its antigen is as yet unknown. Other nucleotide sequences in the sample specify the same CDR3.

The sequenced sample was unstimulated CD4+ T cells sorted from spleen or lymph node cells, obtained before intestinal transplant. The TCR originated in a human donor who received an intestinal transplant. The chain recombines TRBV29-1 with TRBJ2-7; TRBD1 matches 7 bases. The CDR3 loop reads CSVEVPQQGSSYEQYF. CDR3 coding DNA: TGCAGCGTTGAAGTTCCCCAACAGGGGAGCTCCTACGAGCAGTACTTC.